The rows below give T cell receptor beta chains drawn from one sample of a study of OX40 agonist ivuxolimab in advanced cancers. Only in-frame clones appear in the TCRdb table, and some are missing; sequencing was by immunoSEQ multiplex PCR. The profile shows about 66,000 clones, about 91% of them singletons. The sample consisted of CD4+ or CD8+ T cells sorted from blood, taken in a trial of the OX40 agonist ivuxolimab. Source of these receptors: an adult with an advanced solid tumor such as melanoma, head and neck, liver or kidney cancer. Each CDR3 is given with its conserved first and last residue. A D gene is named only where the DNA matches it firmly. Not all rows give a size; the values are once, few, many and, for expanded clones, a class.

d_gene: NA
v_gene: TRBV4-3
j_gene: TRBJ2-1
len: 16
abundance: NA
CDR3nt: TGCGCCAGCAGCCAAGATACCGGGAGATTATACAATGAGCAGTTCTTC
CDR3aa: CASSQDTGRLYNEQFF

d_gene: NA
v_gene: TRBV6-1
j_gene: TRBJ2-7
len: 15
abundance: NA
CDR3nt: TGTGCCAGCAGTGTAACTCTAGATCTTTCCTACGAGCAGTACTTC
CDR3aa: CASSVTLDLSYEQYF

d_gene: TRBD1
v_gene: TRBV27
j_gene: TRBJ2-2
len: 17
abundance: NA
CDR3nt: TGTGCCAGCACCTCTACCGACGGACAGGGCCATACCGGGGAGCTGTTTTTT
CDR3aa: CASTSTDGQGHTGELFF

d_gene: NA
v_gene: TRBV28
j_gene: TRBJ2-7
len: 13
abundance: once
CDR3nt: TGTGCCAGCAGTCCACCCACAGGCGGCGAGCAGTACTTC
CDR3aa: CASSPPTGGEQYF

d_gene: NA
v_gene: TRBV7-9
j_gene: TRBJ1-2
len: 16
abundance: few
CDR3nt: TGTGCCAGCAGCTTAGTGGACGGGGGACCCGTCCATGGCTACACCTTC
CDR3aa: CASSLVDGGPVHGYTF

d_gene: TRBD1
v_gene: TRBV10-3
j_gene: TRBJ2-7
len: 14
abundance: NA
CDR3nt: TGTGCCATCAGTGAGGACAGGGTGGGGTACGAGCAGTACTTC
CDR3aa: CAISEDRVGYEQYF

d_gene: NA
v_gene: TRBV19
j_gene: TRBJ2-7
len: 13
abundance: once
CDR3nt: TGTGCCAGTAGCCCTCAGGGCTCCTACGAGCAGTACTTC
CDR3aa: CASSPQGSYEQYF

d_gene: NA
v_gene: TRBV5-4
j_gene: TRBJ2-5
len: 13
abundance: NA
CDR3nt: TGTGCCAGCAGCTCGACAGGTAGTGAGACCCAGTACTTC
CDR3aa: CASSSTGSETQYF

d_gene: NA
v_gene: TRBV27
j_gene: TRBJ2-1
len: 15
abundance: NA
CDR3nt: TGTGCCAGCAGGATCCGGGACGGCTCCTACAATGAGCAGTTCTTC
CDR3aa: CASRIRDGSYNEQFF

d_gene: TRBD1
v_gene: TRBV5-1
j_gene: TRBJ2-3
len: 16
abundance: NA
CDR3nt: TGCGCCAGCAGCCTCGCCGGACAGGGGGCAACAGATACGCAGTATTTT
CDR3aa: CASSLAGQGATDTQYF

d_gene: NA
v_gene: TRBV2
j_gene: TRBJ1-1
len: 13
abundance: NA
CDR3nt: TGTGCCAGCCGACGAGCGATGAACACTGAAGCTTTCTTT
CDR3aa: CASRRAMNTEAFF

d_gene: NA
v_gene: TRBV2
j_gene: TRBJ1-1
len: 13
abundance: NA
CDR3nt: TGTGCCAGCAGTGAAGCGTCAGGGTTCGGTGCTTTCTTT
CDR3aa: CASSEASGFGAFF

d_gene: TRBD2
v_gene: TRBV4-1
j_gene: TRBJ2-1
len: 16
abundance: NA
CDR3nt: TGCGCCAGCAGCCAACCCAGAGCGGGAGGTGAGAATCAGCAGTTCTTC
CDR3aa: CASSQPRAGGENQQFF

d_gene: NA
v_gene: TRBV29-1
j_gene: TRBJ2-7
len: 12
abundance: NA
CDR3nt: TGCAGCGGGGGGGAAGCCCGCTACGAGCAGTACTTC
CDR3aa: CSGGEARYEQYF

d_gene: TRBD2
v_gene: TRBV28
j_gene: TRBJ2-5
len: 16
abundance: NA
CDR3nt: TGTGCCAGCAGCCTACGCGGGAGGACCAACCAAGAGACCCAGTACTTC
CDR3aa: CASSLRGRTNQETQYF

d_gene: NA
v_gene: TRBV7-8
j_gene: TRBJ1-2
len: 18
abundance: NA
CDR3nt: TGTGCCAGCAGCTTAGTCGGGTCCGGGCAGCGAGCTAACTATGGCTACACCTTC
CDR3aa: CASSLVGSGQRANYGYTF

d_gene: NA
v_gene: TRBV27
j_gene: TRBJ1-2
len: 12
abundance: NA
CDR3nt: TGTGCCAGCAGAATATATCGCACAGGCTACACCTTC
CDR3aa: CASRIYRTGYTF

d_gene: NA
v_gene: TRBV19
j_gene: TRBJ1-2
len: 15
abundance: NA
CDR3nt: TGTGCCAGTAGTATTGGAATAGGACAGCCTTATGGCTACACCTTC
CDR3aa: CASSIGIGQPYGYTF

d_gene: TRBD1
v_gene: TRBV28
j_gene: TRBJ1-5
len: 15
abundance: NA
CDR3nt: TGTGCCAGCAGCACGACAGGGATCGGCAATCAGCCCCAGCATTTT
CDR3aa: CASSTTGIGNQPQHF

d_gene: NA
v_gene: TRBV7-8
j_gene: TRBJ2-7
len: 12
abundance: NA
CDR3nt: TGTGCCAGCAGCTTCGCAATATACGAGCAGTACTTC
CDR3aa: CASSFAIYEQYF

d_gene: NA
v_gene: TRBV2
j_gene: TRBJ1-6
len: 12
abundance: NA
CDR3nt: TGTGCCAGCAGTGGTATATATTCACCCCTCCACTTT
CDR3aa: CASSGIYSPLHF

d_gene: TRBD1
v_gene: TRBV5-1
j_gene: TRBJ2-3
len: 16
abundance: NA
CDR3nt: TGCGCCAGCAGCTTCCGGACAGGGTCTAGCACAGATACGCAGTATTTT
CDR3aa: CASSFRTGSSTDTQYF

d_gene: TRBD2
v_gene: TRBV4-2
j_gene: TRBJ2-2
len: 15
abundance: NA
CDR3nt: TGTGCCAGCAGCCAGCCGGCGGGAGCCACCGGGGAGCTGTTTTTT
CDR3aa: CASSQPAGATGELFF

d_gene: TRBD1
v_gene: TRBV7-9
j_gene: TRBJ1-2
len: 17
abundance: few
CDR3nt: TGTGCCAGCAGCGCGTTGGACAGGGGGAGATTTAACTATGGCTACACCTTC
CDR3aa: CASSALDRGRFNYGYTF

d_gene: TRBD2
v_gene: TRBV5-4
j_gene: TRBJ2-2
len: 17
abundance: NA
CDR3nt: TGTGCCAGCAGCTTAACCACCGGGACTACCTACACCGGGGAGCTGTTTTTT
CDR3aa: CASSLTTGTTYTGELFF

d_gene: TRBD1
v_gene: TRBV18
j_gene: TRBJ1-1
len: 15
abundance: NA
CDR3nt: TGTGCCAGCTCACCACGGGACAGGCCGAACACTGAAGCTTTCTTT
CDR3aa: CASSPRDRPNTEAFF

d_gene: NA
v_gene: TRBV7-9
j_gene: TRBJ1-1
len: 14
abundance: NA
CDR3nt: TGTGCCAGCAGCTTAGGATTCGAGAACACTGAAGCTTTCTTT
CDR3aa: CASSLGFENTEAFF

d_gene: TRBD2
v_gene: TRBV9
j_gene: TRBJ2-1
len: 14
abundance: NA
CDR3nt: TGTGCCAGCAGCCTCGGACTAGCTAACGATGAGCAGTTCTTC
CDR3aa: CASSLGLANDEQFF

d_gene: NA
v_gene: TRBV4-1
j_gene: TRBJ1-5
len: 16
abundance: NA
CDR3nt: TGCGCCAGCAGCCAAGATTTTGGCCATAGCAATCAGCCCCAGCATTTT
CDR3aa: CASSQDFGHSNQPQHF

d_gene: NA
v_gene: TRBV21-1
j_gene: TRBJ2-2
len: 16
abundance: NA
CDR3nt: TGTGCCAGCAGCAATCTAGCGACAGGGAGCACCGGGGAGCTGTTTTTT
CDR3aa: CASSNLATGSTGELFF

d_gene: NA
v_gene: TRBV19
j_gene: TRBJ2-1
len: 12
abundance: medium-sized
CDR3nt: TGTGCCAGTAGTGATACTCGGAATGAGCAGTTCTTC
CDR3aa: CASSDTRNEQFF

d_gene: NA
v_gene: TRBV30
j_gene: TRBJ1-3
len: 11
abundance: NA
CDR3nt: TGTGCCTCAAGCCGGGACTCCACCATATATTTT
CDR3aa: CASSRDSTIYF

d_gene: TRBD1
v_gene: TRBV19
j_gene: TRBJ2-7
len: 17
abundance: NA
CDR3nt: TGTGCCAGTAGTATAGATGGAGCCGGGACAGGGATCTACGAGCAGTACTTC
CDR3aa: CASSIDGAGTGIYEQYF

d_gene: TRBD1
v_gene: TRBV10-3
j_gene: TRBJ1-2
len: 12
abundance: NA
CDR3nt: TGTGCCACCGGGACAGTGAACTATGGCTACACCTTC
CDR3aa: CATGTVNYGYTF

d_gene: NA
v_gene: TRBV5-4
j_gene: TRBJ1-1
len: 13
abundance: NA
CDR3nt: TGTGCCAGCAGCTTTCGAGGTGGCCCTGAAGCTTTCTTT
CDR3aa: CASSFRGGPEAFF

d_gene: NA
v_gene: TRBV18
j_gene: TRBJ1-2
len: 11
abundance: NA
CDR3nt: TGTGCCAGCTCTCCGGGCTATGGCTACACCTTC
CDR3aa: CASSPGYGYTF

d_gene: NA
v_gene: TRBV5-1
j_gene: TRBJ1-4
len: 16
abundance: NA
CDR3nt: TGCGCCAGCAGCTTGGGCAGCACCTCTTATTGGGAAAAACTGTTTTTT
CDR3aa: CASSLGSTSYWEKLFF

d_gene: NA
v_gene: TRBV7-2
j_gene: TRBJ1-5
len: 16
abundance: NA
CDR3nt: TGTGCCAGCAGCTTAGAATCCGGGACCTTAAATCAGCCCCAGCATTTT
CDR3aa: CASSLESGTLNQPQHF

d_gene: NA
v_gene: TRBV15
j_gene: TRBJ2-5
len: 15
abundance: NA
CDR3nt: TGTGCCACCAGCAGCACCTTAACTAGGGGAGAGACCCAGTACTTC
CDR3aa: CATSSTLTRGETQYF

d_gene: NA
v_gene: TRBV6-8
j_gene: TRBJ2-7
len: 12
abundance: NA
CDR3nt: TGTGCCAGCAGTACGAGGCACTACGAGCAGTACTTC
CDR3aa: CASSTRHYEQYF

d_gene: NA
v_gene: TRBV7-2
j_gene: TRBJ1-2
len: 13
abundance: NA
CDR3nt: TGTGCCAGCAGCTTAGGTTCCGGGGATGGCTACACCTTC
CDR3aa: CASSLGSGDGYTF

d_gene: TRBD2
v_gene: TRBV29-1
j_gene: TRBJ2-5
len: 10
abundance: few
CDR3nt: TGCTTAGCGGGGCAAGAGACCCAGTACTTC
CDR3aa: CLAGQETQYF

d_gene: NA
v_gene: TRBV5-1
j_gene: TRBJ2-1
len: 15
abundance: NA
CDR3nt: TGCGCCAGCAGCTTGGACGGAACTCGCTACAATGAGCAGTTCTTC
CDR3aa: CASSLDGTRYNEQFF